This T cell receptor beta chain came from a study of blood T cell repertoires in COVID-19 (dated by TCRdb to 2020 to 2022). For the study in its entirety: Samples from collaborators originated in the United States, Italy and Spain and spanned both the acute and convalescent phases of COVID-19. Subjects who had been exposed to COVID-19, were actively infected with it, or had recovered from it provided the deeply sampled blood TCRbeta repertoires that made up the dataset. The repertoires were made available in a free public database intended to serve as a resource for research on the immune response to SARS-CoV-2. The prospective study material was composed of cDNA or gDNA derived from T cells, B-cell-depleted T cells, or PBMCs. Nearly every sample came with metadata listing a de-identified subject ID, COVID-19 status, age in years and sex. Samples came from the ongoing ImmuneRACE study (first 160 participants) plus 1,254 subjects from 6 global collaborators. Where HLA class I and class II types were available, the types were taken from metadata supplied by the sample provider, not from assay-based typing.

Comment on this clone: Its recognized antigen is unknown. The input lacks base qualities; no much larger clone sits a single base away.

For this chain, trimming is 0 bases at the V end and 3 bases at the J end, and the number of junction bases without a gene match is 14. The germline V gene (reference sequence) supplies CDR1 SGHNT and CDR2 YYREEE. Including the terminal cysteine and phenylalanine, the CDR3 comprises 19 residues. Left in the record is the CDR3 DNA by itself, 57 bases read in frame from the first base. The collaborating institutions used their own protocols to collect whole blood in K2EDTA tubes. Collaborator samples were shipped for TCRbeta analysis as frozen whole blood, isolated PBMCs, or DNA extracted from either sample type. TCRbeta CDR3 regions were amplified from genomic DNA using the immunoSEQ Assay, a bias-controlled multiplex PCR. In the original analysis: Nucleated cell counts per sample were estimated from amplification of reference gene primers within the assay. To quantify the absolute abundance of each unique TCRbeta CDR3 rearrangement, sequence reads were collapsed and filtered. For each sample, productive Simpson clonality was calculated as the square root of Simpson's diversity index across productive rearrangements. Not all clones reach the TCRdb copy of this immuneACCESS table, which keeps in-frame sequences only. Checked studies attribute under half of the gap to unresolved V genes and leave the rest unexplained. D and trimming come from the DNA, and the V and J calls and clone size come from that table. A total of about 250,000 clones appear in this sample, about 90% of them only once. The ten biggest clones cover roughly 3% of the sample.

Summary of the overall study and its limitations: The amount of clinical and demographic metadata varied by source and participant and was provided uncurated.

The rearranged chain carries TRBV5-4 and TRBJ2-1; 8 central bases correspond to TRBD2. The clonotype originates from a man aged 18 to 29 with active or convalescent COVID-19. Sequenced sample: peripheral blood. The CDR3 protein: CASSLASRGEAGVYNEQFF. Read as DNA, the sequence is TGTGCCAGCAGCTTGGCCTCGCGGGGGGAGGCGGGGGTCTACAATGAGCAGTTCTTC.